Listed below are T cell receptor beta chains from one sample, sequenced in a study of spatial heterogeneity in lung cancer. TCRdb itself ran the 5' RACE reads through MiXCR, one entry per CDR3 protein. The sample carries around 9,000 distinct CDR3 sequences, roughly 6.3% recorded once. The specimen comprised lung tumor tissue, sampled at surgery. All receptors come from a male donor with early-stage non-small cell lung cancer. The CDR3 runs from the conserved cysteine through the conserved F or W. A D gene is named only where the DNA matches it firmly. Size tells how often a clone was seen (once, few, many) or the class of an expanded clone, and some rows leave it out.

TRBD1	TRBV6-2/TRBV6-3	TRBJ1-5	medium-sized	TGTGCCAGCAGTTACTGGAGAGGGACAGGGGAAGGACAGCCCCAGCATTTT	CASSYWRGTGEGQPQHF
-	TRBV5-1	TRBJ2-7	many	TGCGCCAGCACCCTCGGACAGACTCAGGCCTACGAGCAGTACTTC	CASTLGQTQAYEQYF
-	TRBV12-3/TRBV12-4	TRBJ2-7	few	TGTGCCAGCAGTTTTAAGGGGTCTCTATACTACGAGCAGTACTTC	CASSFKGSLYYEQYF
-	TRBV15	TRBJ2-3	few	TGTGCCACCAGCAGAGATAGGGCAGATACGCAGTATTTT	CATSRDRADTQYF
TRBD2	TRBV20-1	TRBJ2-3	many	TGCAGTGCTAGACCGACTAGCGGGGTCACAGATACGCAGTATTTT	CSARPTSGVTDTQYF
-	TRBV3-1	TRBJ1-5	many	TGTGCCAGCAGCCAAGAGGGAACTCTACATCAGCCCCAGCATTTT	CASSQEGTLHQPQHF
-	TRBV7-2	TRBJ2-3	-	TGTGCCAGCAGCTCCCCGGGACTTAGCACAGATACGCAGTATTTT	CASSSPGLSTDTQYF
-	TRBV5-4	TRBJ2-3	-	TGTGCCAGCAGCTTGGGGGTTGCAGGGGGGCCAGATACGCAGTATTTT	CASSLGVAGGPDTQYF
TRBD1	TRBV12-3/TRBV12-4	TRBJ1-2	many	TGTGCCAGCAGTCCACAGGCCCTTCGGACAGGGATATATGGCTACACCTTC	CASSPQALRTGIYGYTF
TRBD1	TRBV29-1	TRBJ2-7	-	TGCAGCGTGACTACGGGACAGTACCTTACAGAGCAGTACTTC	CSVTTGQYLTEQYF
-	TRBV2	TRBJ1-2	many	TGTGCCAGCAGTGAGCCAGGAGGCTACTATGGCTACACCTTC	CASSEPGGYYGYTF
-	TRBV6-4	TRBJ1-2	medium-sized	TGTGCCAGCAGTGACGGTTCCGGGACTCCGGGCTATGGCTACACCTTC	CASSDGSGTPGYGYTF
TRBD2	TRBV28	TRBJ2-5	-	TGTGCCAGCAGTTTAATTAGCGGGGGGCCTCAAGAGACCCAGTACTTC	CASSLISGGPQETQYF
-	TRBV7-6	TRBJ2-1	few	TGTGCCAGCAGCTTAGGACAGTTGGATGAGCAGTTCTTC	CASSLGQLDEQFF
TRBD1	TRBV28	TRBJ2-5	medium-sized	TGTGCCAGCAGTCCACCGGGACAGGGAGAGACCCAGTACTTC	CASSPPGQGETQYF
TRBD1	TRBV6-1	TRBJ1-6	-	TGTGCCAGCAGTGAAAGGGACAGAACATACTCCTATAATTCACCCCTCCACTTT	CASSERDRTYSYNSPLHF
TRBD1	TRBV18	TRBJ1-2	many	TGTGCCAGCTCACCGGACAGGGTCAATGGCTACACCTTC	CASSPDRVNGYTF
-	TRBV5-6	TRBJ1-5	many	TGTGCCAGCAGCATTGCGGGGGTTCGGAATCAGCCCCAGCATTTT	CASSIAGVRNQPQHF
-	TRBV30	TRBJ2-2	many	TGTGCCTGGAGTCCTGGGCTGAACACCGGGGAGCTGTTTTTT	CAWSPGLNTGELFF
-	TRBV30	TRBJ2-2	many	TGTGCCTGGAGTGTACGGAGGGGGTTGGACACCGGGGAGCTGTTTTTT	CAWSVRRGLDTGELFF
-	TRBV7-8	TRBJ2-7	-	TGTGCCAGCAGGAGGACGGGCGCGGAGAGACGCGAGCAGTACTTC	CASRRTGAERREQYF